This T cell receptor (beta chain) was captured in a study of CD8 T cells in Susac syndrome. General observations from the study: The study conceded that relatively few individuals underwent its TCR sequencing and HLA analysis.

The sequenced target, TCR beta, came from blood CD8+ and CD4+ T cells. TEMRA cells were FACS-enriched, and CD8+ and CD4+ T cells were isolated negatively. CDR3 length: 14 residues. Per germline, CDR1 MNHEY and CDR2 SMNVEV (reference sequence). The trim removed 7 bases at V and 8 bases at J, leaving 12 bases unmatched. Comment on this clonotype: Its target is unknown.

Reverse transcription of about 0.45 to 1 ug RNA used random hexamers. Amplification of TCR beta CDR3 across 54 Vbeta and 13 Jbeta was performed with immunoSEQ multiplex PCR. TCRdb re-derived calls from the immunoSEQ multiplex PCR reads in MiXCR, one entry per CDR3 protein. The sample includes approximately 190,000 distinct CDR3 sequences, about 95% of them seen just once. The chain links TRBV27 to TRBJ2-3, with 7 bases that match TRBD1. This sequence was found in a human donor with multiple sclerosis. Sequencing used CD4+ T cells from PBMCs. The chain's CDR3 is CASTSNRGEGTQYF. DNA for the CDR3: TGTGCCAGCACATCGAACAGGGGAGAGGGTACGCAGTATTTT.